The sequence of this TCR beta chain was determined in a study of T-cell memory formation after mild COVID-19 listed by TCRdb under 2021. Regarding the study in general: TCR sequence clusters from the two donors were largely donor specific. In two donors, T-cell clones that expanded and contracted after mild COVID-19 were followed by sequencing TCRalpha and TCRbeta repertoires longitudinally. Two young, previously healthy adult volunteers, one female and one male, were included in the cohort.

Ficoll-Paque density gradient centrifugation was the method used to isolate PBMCs. In its sample, this clonotype was seen many times. What antigen it recognizes has not been identified. Base qualities were left out, and no much larger clone turns up one base away. Beyond this particular receptor, the publication reports: Some responding clones were detected in pre-infection memory, which suggested that pre-existing cross-reactive memory T cells had joined the SARS-CoV-2 response. Contracting CD4+ clones appeared mostly in the CM and EM memory subsets, whereas CD8+ clones were enriched in EMRA. The study included only a couple of mild cases, and larger cohorts that include severe cases with pre-infection samples were judged to be necessary. Whether the second-wave clones peaking on day 37 were SARS-CoV-2 specific was not confirmed. Clones contracting from day 15 to 85 had balanced CD4/CD8 phenotypes, while a second wave expanding from day 15 to 37 was biased towards CD4+.

The sequencer was an Illumina NovaSeq 6000. TCRalpha and TCRbeta cDNA libraries were constructed by 5'RACE with constant-segment primers, with sample barcodes and unique molecular identifiers being introduced. Trizol reagent was used to extract RNA from every sample. Libraries were amplified in two PCR steps, with a second sample barcode and Illumina TruSeq adapters added in the second step. Libraries were sequenced on an Illumina NovaSeq with 2 x 150 bp paired-end reads. As for the authors' bioinformatics: Reads were demultiplexed and collapsed into UMI-guided consensus sequences with migec v1.2.7. Using mixcr v2.1.11, the UMI consensuses were aligned to TRA and TRB V and J templates and assembled into clonotypes. Expanded or contracted clonotypes were those called significant by both edgeR and NoisET, with noise models trained on biological replicates. For edgeR calls, the thresholds were a false discovery rate-adjusted p below 0.01 and a log2 fold-change of 1. As an exploratory analysis of dynamics, max-normalized trajectories of the 1000 most abundant clonotypes were examined by PCA with hierarchical clustering. The CD4 or CD8 phenotype of responding clones was assigned using the separately sequenced CD4+ and CD8+ repertoires. The public sequencing data were trimmed at Q25 with fastp and processed into clonotypes with MiXCR by TCRdb, which kept only in-frame beta chains. Every entry covers one CDR3 protein and lists the most common genes and DNA from its rows. These V and J calls are TCRdb output, not the study's own analysis. A total of about 350,000 distinct CDR3 sequences appear in this sample, 14% of them only once. About 20% of the sample belongs to the ten largest clones.

V is reduced by 2 bases and J by 7 bases, leaving a spacing of 9 bases between them. The CDR3 covers 12 residues, taking in both the cysteine and the phenylalanine. The kept DNA is CDR3 alone, 36 bases in frame from the first base. The germline V gene (reference sequence) supplies CDR1 DFQATT and CDR2 SNEGSKA. The sequence links TRBV20-1 to TRBJ2-1, with no confident D gene call. Specimen: PBMCs or a T cell subset sorted from them (not recorded which). This sequence originates from a young man who had mild COVID-19 (a few samples of this study predate the infection). The sample titles of this study are shuffled in the database, so cell type and time point are left out; the donor was told from shared clones. Read as DNA, the sequence is TGCAGTGCTAGACCTACCGAAAATGAGCAGTTCTTC. Its protein is CSARPTENEQFF.